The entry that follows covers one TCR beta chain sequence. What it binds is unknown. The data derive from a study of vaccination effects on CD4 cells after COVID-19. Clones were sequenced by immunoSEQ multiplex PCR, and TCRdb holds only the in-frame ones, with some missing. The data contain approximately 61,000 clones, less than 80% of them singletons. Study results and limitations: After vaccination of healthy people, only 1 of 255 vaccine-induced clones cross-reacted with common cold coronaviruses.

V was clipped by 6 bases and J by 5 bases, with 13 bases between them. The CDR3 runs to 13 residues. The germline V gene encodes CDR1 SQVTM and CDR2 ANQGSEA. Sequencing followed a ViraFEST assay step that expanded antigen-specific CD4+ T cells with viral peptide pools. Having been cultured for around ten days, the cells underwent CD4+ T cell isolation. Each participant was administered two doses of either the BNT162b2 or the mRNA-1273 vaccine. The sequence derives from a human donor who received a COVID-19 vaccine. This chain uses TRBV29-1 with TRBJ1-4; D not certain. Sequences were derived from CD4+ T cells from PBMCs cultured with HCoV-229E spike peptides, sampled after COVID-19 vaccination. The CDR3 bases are TGCAGCGTACTCGGGAACGGGAATGAAAAACTGTTTTTT. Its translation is CSVLGNGNEKLFF.